The clone carrying this T cell receptor beta chain was seen many times. Antigen unknown. The CDR3 covers 18 residues. Germline V gene data show CDR1 as LGHNA and CDR2 as YNFKEQ. V was clipped by 0 bases and J by 5 bases; unmatched bases: 14. TCRbeta libraries were built with three rounds of nested PCR, modified from ARM-PCR. TCRdb re-called the multiplex PCR reads with MiXCR, one entry per CDR3 protein. The table shows 80,000 to 100,000 distinct CDR3 sequences, with around three quarters occurring only once. The sample originates from a study of tumor and adjacent non-tumor tissue in lung cancer. Study-level information: Patients comprised about a dozen adenocarcinoma, a couple of squamous cell carcinoma and 1 small cell lung cancer.

Whole-study results and caveats: Significantly higher TCR diversity was found in tumor than normal lung.

This sample's RNA came from whole unsorted tissue. The normal lung tissue was taken more than 3 cm from the tumor edge. The sample consisted of distant non-tumor lung tissue. The chain joins TRBV4-2 to TRBJ2-5; 8 bases match TRBD2. The receptor's source is a man in his sixties with small cell lung cancer. CDR3 DNA sequence: TGTGCCAGCAGCCAAGACCTTTCGGGGGGGAGGGCCCAGGAGACCCAGTACTTC. This sequence encodes CASSQDLSGGRAQETQYF.